The source of this T cell receptor (beta chain) is a study of control samples from healthy donors and cancer patients. The length of the CDR3 is 14 residues. Germline V CDR1 and CDR2: MNHEY, SMNVEV (reference sequence). V was cut by 2 bases and J by 1 base, with 8 bases left in between. TCRdb keeps only in-frame clones here, not all; method: immunoSEQ multiplex PCR. Here the sample spans 95,000 to 150,000 clones, about 83% being singletons. Sequencing was performed on blood. The receptor comes from a man aged 25 to 45 in good health. The rearrangement joins TRBV27 to TRBJ1-2; TRBD1 might be the D (6 bases). CDR3 nucleotide sequence: TGTGCCAGCAGTTTAAAAGGGGGTAACTATGGCTACACCTTC. Translating gives CASSLKGGNYGYTF.